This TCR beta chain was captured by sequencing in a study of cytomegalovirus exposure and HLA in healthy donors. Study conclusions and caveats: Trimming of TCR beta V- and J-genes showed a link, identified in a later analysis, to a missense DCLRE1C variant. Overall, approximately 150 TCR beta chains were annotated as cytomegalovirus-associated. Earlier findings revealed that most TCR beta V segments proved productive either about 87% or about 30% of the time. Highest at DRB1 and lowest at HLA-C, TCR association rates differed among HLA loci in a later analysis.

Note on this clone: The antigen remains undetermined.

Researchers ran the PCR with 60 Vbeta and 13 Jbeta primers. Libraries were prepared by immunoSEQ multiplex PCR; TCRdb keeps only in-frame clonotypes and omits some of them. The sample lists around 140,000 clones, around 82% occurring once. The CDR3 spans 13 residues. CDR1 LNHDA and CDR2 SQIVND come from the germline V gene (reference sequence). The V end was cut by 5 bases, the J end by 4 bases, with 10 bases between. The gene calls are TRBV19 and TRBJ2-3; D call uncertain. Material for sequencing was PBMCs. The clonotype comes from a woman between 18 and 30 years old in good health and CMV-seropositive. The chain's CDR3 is CASSVSVPDTQYF. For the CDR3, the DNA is TGTGCCAGTAGTGTCAGTGTCCCAGATACGCAGTATTTT.